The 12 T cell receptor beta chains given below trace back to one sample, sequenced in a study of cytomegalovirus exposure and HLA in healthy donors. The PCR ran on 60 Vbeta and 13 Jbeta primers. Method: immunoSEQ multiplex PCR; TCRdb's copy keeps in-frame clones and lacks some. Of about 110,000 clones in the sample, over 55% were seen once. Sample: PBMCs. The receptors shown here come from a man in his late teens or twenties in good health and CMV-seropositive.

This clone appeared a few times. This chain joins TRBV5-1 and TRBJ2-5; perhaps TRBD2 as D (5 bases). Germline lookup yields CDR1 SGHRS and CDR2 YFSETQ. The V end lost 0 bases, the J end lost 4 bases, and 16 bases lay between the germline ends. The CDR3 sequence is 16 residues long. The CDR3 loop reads CASSLAGLRAGETQYF. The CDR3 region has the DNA TGCGCCAGCAGCTTGGCCGGACTTAGGGCGGGAGAGACCCAGTACTTC.

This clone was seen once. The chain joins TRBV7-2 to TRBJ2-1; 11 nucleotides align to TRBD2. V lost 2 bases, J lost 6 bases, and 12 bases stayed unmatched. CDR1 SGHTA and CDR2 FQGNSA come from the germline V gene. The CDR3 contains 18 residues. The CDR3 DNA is TGTGCCAGCAGCTTAAAGAGGGTTAGCGGGGGGGCCGGCAATGAGCAGTTCTTC. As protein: CASSLKRVSGGAGNEQFF.

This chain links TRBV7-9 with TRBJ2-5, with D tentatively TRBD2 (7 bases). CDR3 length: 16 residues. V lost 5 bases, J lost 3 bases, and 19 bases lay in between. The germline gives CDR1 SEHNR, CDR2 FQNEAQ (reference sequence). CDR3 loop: CASSLGLGGAEETQYF. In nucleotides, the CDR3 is TGTGCCAGCAGCCTGGGGTTGGGGGGGGCTGAAGAGACCCAGTACTTC.

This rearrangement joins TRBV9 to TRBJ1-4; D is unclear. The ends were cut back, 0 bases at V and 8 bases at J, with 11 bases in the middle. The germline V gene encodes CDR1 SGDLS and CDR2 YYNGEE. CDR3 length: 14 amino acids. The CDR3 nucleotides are TGTGCCAGCAGCGTAGACAGTCGTAGGGAAAAACTGTTTTTT. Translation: CASSVDSRREKLFF.

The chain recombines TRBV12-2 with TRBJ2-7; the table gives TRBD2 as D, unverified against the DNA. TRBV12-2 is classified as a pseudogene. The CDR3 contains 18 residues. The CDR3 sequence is CASRFNLPEVAGSYEQYF. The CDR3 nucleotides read TGTGCAAGTCGCTTCAATTTGCCGGAGGTAGCGGGCTCCTACGAGCAGTACTTC.

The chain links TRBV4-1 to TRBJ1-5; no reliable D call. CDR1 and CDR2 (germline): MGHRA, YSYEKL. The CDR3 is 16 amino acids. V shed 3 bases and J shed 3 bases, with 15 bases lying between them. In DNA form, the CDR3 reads TGCGCCAGCAGCCATCCAAACGCCGGTTTCAATCAGCCCCAGCATTTT. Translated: CASSHPNAGFNQPQHF.

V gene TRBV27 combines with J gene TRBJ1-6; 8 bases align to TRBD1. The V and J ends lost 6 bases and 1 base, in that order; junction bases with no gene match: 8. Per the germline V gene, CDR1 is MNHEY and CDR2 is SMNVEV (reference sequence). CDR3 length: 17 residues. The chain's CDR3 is CASSKDRGRSYNSPLHF. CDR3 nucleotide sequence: TGTGCCAGCAGCAAAGACAGGGGCAGGTCCTATAATTCACCCCTCCACTTT.

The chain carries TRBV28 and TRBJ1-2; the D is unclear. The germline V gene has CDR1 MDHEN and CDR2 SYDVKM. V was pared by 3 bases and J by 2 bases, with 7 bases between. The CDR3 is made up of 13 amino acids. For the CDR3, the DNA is TGTGCCAGCAGTTTTTCGGGGAACTATGGCTACACCTTC. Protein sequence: CASSFSGNYGYTF.

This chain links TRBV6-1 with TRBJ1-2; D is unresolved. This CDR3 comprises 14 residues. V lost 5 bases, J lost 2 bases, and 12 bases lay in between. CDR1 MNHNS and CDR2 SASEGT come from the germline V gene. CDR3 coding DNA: TGTGCCAGCAGTCGGACTGATTTAAACTATGGCTACACCTTC. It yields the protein CASSRTDLNYGYTF.

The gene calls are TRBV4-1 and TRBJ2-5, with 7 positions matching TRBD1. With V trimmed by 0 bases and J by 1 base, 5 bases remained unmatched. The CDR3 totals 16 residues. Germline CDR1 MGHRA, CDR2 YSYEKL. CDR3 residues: CASSQDFGDSQETQYF. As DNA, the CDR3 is TGCGCCAGCAGCCAAGATTTCGGGGACAGCCAAGAGACCCAGTACTTC.

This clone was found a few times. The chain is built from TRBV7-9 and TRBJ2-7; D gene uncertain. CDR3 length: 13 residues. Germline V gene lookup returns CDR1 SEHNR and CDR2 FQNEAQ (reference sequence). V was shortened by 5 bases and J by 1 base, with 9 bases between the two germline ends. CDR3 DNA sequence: TGTGCCAGCAGCCTGTCCACTTCCTACGAGCAGTACTTC. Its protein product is CASSLSTSYEQYF.

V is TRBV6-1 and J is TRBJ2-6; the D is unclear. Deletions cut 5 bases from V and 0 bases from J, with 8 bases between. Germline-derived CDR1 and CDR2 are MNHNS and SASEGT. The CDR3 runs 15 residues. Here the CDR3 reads CASSIQRSGANVLTF. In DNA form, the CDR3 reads TGTGCCAGCAGTATACAACGCTCTGGGGCCAACGTCCTGACTTTC.